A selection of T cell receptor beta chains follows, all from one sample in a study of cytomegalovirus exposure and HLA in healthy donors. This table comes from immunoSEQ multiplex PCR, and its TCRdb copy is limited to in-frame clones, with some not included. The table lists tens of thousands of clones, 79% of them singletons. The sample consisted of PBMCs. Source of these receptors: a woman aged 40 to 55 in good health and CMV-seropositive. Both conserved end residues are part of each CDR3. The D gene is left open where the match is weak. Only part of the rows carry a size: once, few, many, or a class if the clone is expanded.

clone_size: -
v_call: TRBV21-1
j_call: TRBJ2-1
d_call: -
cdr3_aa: CASSKIRLAGNFEQFF
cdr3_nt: TGTGCCAGCAGCAAAATTAGACTAGCGGGAAATTTTGAGCAGTTCTTC

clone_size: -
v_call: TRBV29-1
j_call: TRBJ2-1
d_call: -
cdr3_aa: CSVSEPPRQFF
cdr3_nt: TGCAGCGTTTCGGAACCCCCTAGGCAGTTCTTC

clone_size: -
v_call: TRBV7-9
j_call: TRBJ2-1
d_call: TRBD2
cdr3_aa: CASSSLAGAYNEQFF
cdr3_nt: TGTGCCAGCAGCTCACTAGCGGGGGCCTACAATGAGCAGTTCTTC

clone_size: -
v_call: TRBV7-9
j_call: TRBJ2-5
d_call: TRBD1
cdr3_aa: CASSWTGLRETQYF
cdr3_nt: TGTGCCAGCAGCTGGACAGGGTTACGGGAGACCCAGTACTTC

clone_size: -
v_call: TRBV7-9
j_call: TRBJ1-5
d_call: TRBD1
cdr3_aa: CASSLGQGNQPQHF
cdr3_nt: TGTGCCAGCAGCCTTGGACAGGGCAATCAGCCCCAGCATTTT

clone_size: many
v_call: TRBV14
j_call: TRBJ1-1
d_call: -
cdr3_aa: CASSLRGSSHKAFF
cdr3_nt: TGTGCCAGCAGCCTCAGAGGGAGCAGTCATAAGGCTTTCTTT

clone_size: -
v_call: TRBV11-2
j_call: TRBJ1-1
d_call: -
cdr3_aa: CASSQTGTGPNTEAFF
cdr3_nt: TGTGCCAGCAGCCAAACGGGAACAGGGCCGAACACTGAAGCTTTCTTT

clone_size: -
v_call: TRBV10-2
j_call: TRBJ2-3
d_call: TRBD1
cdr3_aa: CASKRDRESTDTQYF
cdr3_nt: TGCGCCAGCAAAAGAGACAGGGAAAGCACAGATACGCAGTATTTT

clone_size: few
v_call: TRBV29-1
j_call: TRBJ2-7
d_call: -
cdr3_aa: CSVEFPGGRAEQYF
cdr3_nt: TGCAGCGTTGAGTTTCCGGGGGGCCGTGCCGAGCAGTACTTC

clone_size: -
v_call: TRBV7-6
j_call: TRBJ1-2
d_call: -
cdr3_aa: CASSYGPWGLPVRTVGGYTF
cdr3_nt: TGTGCCAGCAGCTACGGTCCCTGGGGACTACCTGTTCGAACGGTTGGAGGCTACACCTTC

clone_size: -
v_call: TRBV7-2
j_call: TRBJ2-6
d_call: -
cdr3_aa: CASSLQGARVKGANVLTF
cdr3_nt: TGTGCCAGCAGCTTACAAGGGGCCAGGGTAAAAGGGGCCAACGTCCTGACTTTC

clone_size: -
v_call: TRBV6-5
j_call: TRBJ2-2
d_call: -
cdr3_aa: CASSQLGLTGELFF
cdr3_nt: TGTGCCAGCAGCCAGCTAGGCCTCACCGGGGAGCTGTTTTTT

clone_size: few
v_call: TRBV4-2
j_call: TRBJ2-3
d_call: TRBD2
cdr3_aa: CASSQKGSGGGFSDTQYF
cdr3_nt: TGTGCCAGCAGCCAGAAAGGTAGCGGGGGAGGTTTCTCAGATACGCAGTATTTT

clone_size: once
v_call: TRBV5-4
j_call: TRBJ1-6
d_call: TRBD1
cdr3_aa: CASSHDRGDSPLHF
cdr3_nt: TGTGCCAGCAGCCATGACAGGGGAGATTCACCCCTCCACTTT

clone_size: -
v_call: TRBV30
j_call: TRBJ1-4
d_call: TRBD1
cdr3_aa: CAWSDGQGKNEKLFF
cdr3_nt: TGTGCCTGGAGTGACGGACAGGGGAAGAATGAAAAACTGTTTTTT

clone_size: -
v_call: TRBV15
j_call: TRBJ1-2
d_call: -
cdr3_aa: CATSREVGYGYTF
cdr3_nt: TGTGCCACCAGCAGAGAAGTCGGCTATGGCTACACCTTC

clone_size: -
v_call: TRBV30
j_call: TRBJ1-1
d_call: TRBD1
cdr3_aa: CAWKMAGGLGNTEAFF
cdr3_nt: TGTGCCTGGAAGATGGCAGGGGGCCTTGGGAACACTGAAGCTTTCTTT

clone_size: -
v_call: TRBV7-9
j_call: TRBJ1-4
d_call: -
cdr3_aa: CASSLGEGRNEKLFF
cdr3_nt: TGTGCCAGCAGCTTAGGGGAGGGCAGGAATGAAAAACTGTTTTTT

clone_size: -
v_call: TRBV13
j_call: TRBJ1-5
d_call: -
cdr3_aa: CASSLAGGNQPQHF
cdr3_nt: TGTGCCAGCAGCTTAGCGGGAGGCAATCAGCCCCAGCATTTT

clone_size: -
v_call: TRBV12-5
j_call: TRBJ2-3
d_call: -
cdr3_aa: CASGPDYPLPDTQYF
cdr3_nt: TGTGCTAGTGGCCCGGACTACCCTCTCCCGGATACGCAGTATTTT

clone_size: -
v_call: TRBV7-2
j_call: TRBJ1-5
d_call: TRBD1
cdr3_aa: CASSPTPNRGNQPQHF
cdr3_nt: TGTGCCAGCAGCCCCACACCGAACAGGGGAAATCAGCCCCAGCATTTT

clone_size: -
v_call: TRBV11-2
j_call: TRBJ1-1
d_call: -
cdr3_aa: CASSLSLNTEAFF
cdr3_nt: TGTGCCAGCAGCTTAAGCCTGAACACTGAAGCTTTCTTT

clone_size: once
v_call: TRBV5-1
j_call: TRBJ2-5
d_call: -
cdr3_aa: CASSFDRETQYF
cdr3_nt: TGCGCCAGCAGCTTCGATCGGGAGACCCAGTACTTC

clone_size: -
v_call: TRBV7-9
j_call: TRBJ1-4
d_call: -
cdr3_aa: CASSLAGGGEKLFF
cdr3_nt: TGTGCCAGCAGCTTAGCGGGGGGTGGTGAAAAACTGTTTTTT

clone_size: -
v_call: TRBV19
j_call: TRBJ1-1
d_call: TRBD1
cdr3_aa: CATTPTGGLITNTEAFF
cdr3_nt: TGTGCCACCACCCCGACAGGGGGCCTTATCACGAACACTGAAGCTTTCTTT

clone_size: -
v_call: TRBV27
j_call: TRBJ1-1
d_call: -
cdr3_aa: CASSLYEGGTEAFF
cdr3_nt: TGTGCCAGCAGTTTATATGAGGGAGGAACTGAAGCTTTCTTT

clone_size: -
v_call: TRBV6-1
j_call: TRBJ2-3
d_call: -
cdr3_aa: CASRQGVLVTDTQYF
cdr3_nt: TGTGCCAGCAGACAGGGTGTGTTGGTCACAGATACGCAGTATTTT

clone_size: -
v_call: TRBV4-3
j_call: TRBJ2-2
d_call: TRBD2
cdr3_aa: CASSQELAGARRELFF
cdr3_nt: TGCGCCAGCAGCCAAGAACTAGCGGGTGCCCGCCGGGAGCTGTTTTTT

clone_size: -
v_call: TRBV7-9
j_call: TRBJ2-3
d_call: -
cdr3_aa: CASSLAGRDTQYF
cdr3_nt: TGTGCCAGCAGCTTAGCGGGCCGAGATACGCAGTATTTT

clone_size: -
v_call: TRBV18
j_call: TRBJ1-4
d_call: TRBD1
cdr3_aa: CASSLLSPGQFNEKLFF
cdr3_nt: TGTGCCAGCTCACTATTATCACCGGGACAGTTTAATGAAAAACTGTTTTTT

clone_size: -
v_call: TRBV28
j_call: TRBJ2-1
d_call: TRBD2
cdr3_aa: CASIPLAGGPRYNEQFF
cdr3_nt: TGTGCCAGCATTCCTTTAGCGGGAGGGCCCAGGTACAATGAGCAGTTCTTC

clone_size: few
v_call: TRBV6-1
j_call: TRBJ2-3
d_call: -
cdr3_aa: CASSESGLQATDTQYF
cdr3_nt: TGTGCCAGCAGTGAAAGCGGCCTGCAGGCCACAGATACGCAGTATTTT

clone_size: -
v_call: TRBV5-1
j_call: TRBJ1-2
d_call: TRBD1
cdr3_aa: CASSLVPRDRTLYGYTF
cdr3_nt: TGCGCCAGCAGCTTGGTTCCCCGGGACAGGACCCTCTATGGCTACACCTTC

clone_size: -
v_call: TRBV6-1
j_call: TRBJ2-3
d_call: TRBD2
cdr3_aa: CASSDLADSTDTQYF
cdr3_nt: TGTGCCAGCAGTGATCTAGCGGACAGCACAGATACGCAGTATTTT

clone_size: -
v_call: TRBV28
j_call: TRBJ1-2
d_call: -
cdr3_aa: CASSTPGTAGVYGYTF
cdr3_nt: TGTGCCAGCAGCACCCCCGGGACGGCGGGGGTCTATGGCTACACCTTC

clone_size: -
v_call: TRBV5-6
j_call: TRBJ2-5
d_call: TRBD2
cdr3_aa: CASIAGGAETQYF
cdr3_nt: TGTGCCAGCATAGCGGGAGGGGCGGAGACCCAGTACTTC

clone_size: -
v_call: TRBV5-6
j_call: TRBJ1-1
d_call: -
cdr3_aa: CASNTLPKTPGQNTEAFF
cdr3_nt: TGTGCCAGCAACACTCTCCCTAAGACTCCGGGACAGAACACTGAAGCTTTCTTT

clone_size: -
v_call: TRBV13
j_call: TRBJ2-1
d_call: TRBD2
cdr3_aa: CASSLEVRASGGYNEQFF
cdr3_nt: TGTGCCAGCAGCTTAGAGGTGAGGGCTAGCGGGGGCTACAATGAGCAGTTCTTC

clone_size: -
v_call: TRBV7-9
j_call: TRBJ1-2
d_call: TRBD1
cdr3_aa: CASSSLGTEIYGYTF
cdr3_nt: TGTGCCAGCAGCTCCCTCGGGACAGAGATCTATGGCTACACCTTC

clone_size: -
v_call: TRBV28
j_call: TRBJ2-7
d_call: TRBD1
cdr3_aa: CASTQGATYEQYF
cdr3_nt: TGTGCCAGCACTCAGGGGGCGACCTACGAGCAGTACTTC

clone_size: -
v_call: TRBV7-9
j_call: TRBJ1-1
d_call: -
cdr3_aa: CASSQSGSPSLAEAFF
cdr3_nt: TGTGCCAGCAGTCAGTCAGGCTCACCCAGTCTCGCTGAAGCTTTCTTT

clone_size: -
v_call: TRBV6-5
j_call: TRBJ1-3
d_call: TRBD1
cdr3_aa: CASRNQGGSGNTIYF
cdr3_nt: TGTGCCAGCAGGAATCAGGGGGGCTCTGGAAACACCATATATTTT

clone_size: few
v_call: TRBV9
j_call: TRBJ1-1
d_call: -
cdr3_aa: CASSAPGEEAFF
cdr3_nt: TGTGCCAGCAGCGCACCGGGGGAAGAAGCTTTCTTT

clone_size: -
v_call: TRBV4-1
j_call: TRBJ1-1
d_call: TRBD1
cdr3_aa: CASSRIGEGQDTEAFF
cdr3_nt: TGCGCCAGCAGCCGAATAGGTGAGGGACAGGACACTGAAGCTTTCTTT

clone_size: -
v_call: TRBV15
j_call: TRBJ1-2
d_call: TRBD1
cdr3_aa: CATSRDRTGGFYGYTF
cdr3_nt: TGTGCCACCAGCAGAGATAGGACAGGGGGCTTCTATGGCTACACCTTC

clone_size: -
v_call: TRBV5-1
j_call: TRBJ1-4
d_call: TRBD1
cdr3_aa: CASSVMTGQGVEKLFF
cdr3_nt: TGCGCCAGCAGCGTAATGACAGGGCAGGGTGTTGAAAAACTGTTTTTT

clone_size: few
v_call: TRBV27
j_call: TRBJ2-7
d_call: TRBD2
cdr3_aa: CASSLTASGSYEQYF
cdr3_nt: TGTGCCAGCAGTTTAACGGCTAGCGGCTCCTACGAGCAGTACTTC

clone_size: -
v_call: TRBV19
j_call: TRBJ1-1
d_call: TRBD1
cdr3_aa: CASSPGDRESTEAFF
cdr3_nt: TGTGCCAGTAGTCCCGGGGACAGGGAGAGCACTGAAGCTTTCTTT

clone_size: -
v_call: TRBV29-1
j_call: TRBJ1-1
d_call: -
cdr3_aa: CSVELAGVMNTEAFF
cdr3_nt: TGCAGCGTTGAGTTGGCAGGCGTAATGAACACTGAAGCTTTCTTT

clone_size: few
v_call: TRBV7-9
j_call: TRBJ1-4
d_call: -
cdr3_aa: CASSLSWTPPTNEKLFF
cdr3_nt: TGTGCCAGCAGCTTATCTTGGACACCTCCAACTAATGAAAAACTGTTTTTT

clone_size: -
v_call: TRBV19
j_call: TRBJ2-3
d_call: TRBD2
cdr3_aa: CASSRGTLPSATGTDTQYF
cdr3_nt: TGTGCCAGTTCGCGGGGGACCCTTCCTAGCGCCACTGGGACAGATACGCAGTATTTT

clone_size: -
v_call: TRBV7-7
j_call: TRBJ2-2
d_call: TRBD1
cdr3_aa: CASSPGTGNLLVTGELFF
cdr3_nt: TGTGCTAGCAGCCCCGGGACAGGGAACCTTTTGGTGACCGGGGAGCTGTTTTTT

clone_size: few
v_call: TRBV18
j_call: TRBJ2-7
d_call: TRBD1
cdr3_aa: CASSQASRGYEQYF
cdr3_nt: TGTGCCAGCTCACAAGCAAGCAGGGGGTACGAGCAGTACTTC

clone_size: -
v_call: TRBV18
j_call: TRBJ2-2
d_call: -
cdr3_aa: CASPRGLNGELFF
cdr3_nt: TGTGCCAGCCCCAGGGGCCTGAACGGGGAGCTGTTTTTT

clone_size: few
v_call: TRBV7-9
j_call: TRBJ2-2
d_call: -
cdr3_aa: CASSHRANTGELFF
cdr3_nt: TGTGCCAGCAGCCACAGGGCGAACACCGGGGAGCTGTTTTTT

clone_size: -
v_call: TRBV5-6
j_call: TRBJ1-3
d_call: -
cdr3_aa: CASSLVHAQGNTIYF
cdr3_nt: TGTGCCAGCAGCTTGGTTCACGCTCAGGGAAACACCATATATTTT

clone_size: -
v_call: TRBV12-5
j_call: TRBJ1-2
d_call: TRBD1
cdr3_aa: CASGFGTGMEDGYTF
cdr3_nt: TGTGCTAGTGGTTTCGGGACAGGGATGGAGGATGGCTACACCTTC

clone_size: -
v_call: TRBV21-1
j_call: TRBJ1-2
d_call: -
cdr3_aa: CASSKAPGQDYGYTF
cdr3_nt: TGTGCCAGCAGCAAAGCACCGGGACAGGACTATGGCTACACCTTC

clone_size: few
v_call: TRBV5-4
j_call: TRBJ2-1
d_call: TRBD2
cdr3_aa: CASSFNAGGDNEQFF
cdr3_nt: TGTGCCAGCAGCTTTAACGCGGGGGGGGACAATGAGCAGTTCTTC